This T cell receptor beta chain was sequenced during a study of brain T cells in children with intractable seizures. Measured with immunoSEQ multiplex PCR; TCRdb has only the in-frame clones, and not every one. The top ten clones hold around 5% of a sample with 300,000 to 400,000 clones, over 85% of them seen once. The time point denotes: blood from clinic visit 5 months post-surgery; TSC patient then seizure free. The source material was peripheral blood, sampled roughly 5 months after surgery. The sequence derives from a boy under two years old with tuberous sclerosis and intractable seizures.

The CDR3 spells CASSQVGLAGFTDTQYF. The CDR3 nucleotides are TGCGCCAGCAGCCAGGTGGGACTAGCGGGTTTCACAGATACGCAGTATTTT. The J gene is TRBJ2-3, the V gene TRBV4-1, with 12 bases that match TRBD2. CDR3 length: 17 residues. V gave up 3 bases and J gave up 2 bases; unmatched junction bases: 6. Germline CDR1 and CDR2: MGHRA and YSYEKL.